Below, 30 T cell receptor beta chains from the same sample are listed, as sequenced in a study of OX40 agonist ivuxolimab in advanced cancers. Assay used: immunoSEQ multiplex PCR; TCRdb lists only in-frame clones, some missing. The table has tens of thousands of clones, 90% to 95% seen once; the top ten hold more than 0.3%. Sequenced material: CD4+ or CD8+ T cells sorted from blood, taken in a trial of the OX40 agonist ivuxolimab. These receptors were taken from an adult with an advanced solid tumor such as melanoma, head and neck, liver or kidney cancer.

This clone has only a few counts. The chain employs TRBV6-5 and TRBJ1-1; the D is unclear. The CDR3 spans 13 residues. The V gene's germline CDR1 is MNHEY and CDR2 SVGAGI. V gave up 7 bases and J gave up 0 bases, with 9 bases separating them. This CDR3 is CASTRTVNTEAFF. DNA of the CDR3: TGTGCCAGCACAAGGACGGTGAACACTGAAGCTTTCTTT.

The chain links TRBV5-8 to TRBJ2-3; 7 nucleotides agree with TRBD2. The germline CDR1 and CDR2 sequences are SGHTS and YDEGEE. The CDR3 length is 16 residues. The trim removed 4 bases at V and 3 bases at J, leaving 11 bases unmatched. CDR3: CASSIPGTTKTDTQYF. For the CDR3, the DNA is TGTGCCAGCAGCATACCCGGGACTACCAAAACAGATACGCAGTATTTT.

This clone occurred once. The V gene is TRBV27, the J gene TRBJ2-3; TRBD2 agrees at 10 bases. Germline loops: CDR1 MNHEY, CDR2 SMNVEV (reference sequence). Trimming cost V 2 bases and J 5 bases; bases outside gene matches: 10. This CDR3 region has 17 residues. The CDR3 coding sequence is TGTGCCAGCAGTTTAATTCCTAGCGGGGGAGGAAGAGATACGCAGTATTTT. The encoded protein is CASSLIPSGGGRDTQYF.

V and J are TRBV27 and TRBJ1-5; D unresolved. Germline-derived CDR1 and CDR2 are MNHEY and SMNVEV (reference sequence). The CDR3 sequence is 17 residues long. V shed 4 bases and J shed 0 bases, with 16 bases lying between them. The CDR3 sequence is CASSSTLGFYSNQPQHF. In DNA form, the CDR3 reads TGTGCCAGCAGTTCCACCCTCGGGTTTTATAGCAATCAGCCCCAGCATTTT.

The chain combines TRBV7-2 with TRBJ1-6; 8 bases are a match to TRBD1. V was pared by 5 bases and J by 9 bases, with 6 bases of the junction left unmatched. This CDR3 has 14 residues. Germline V lookup: CDR1 SGHTA, CDR2 FQGNSA. DNA of the CDR3: TGTGCCAGCAGCCCTGACAGGGGTTCTTCACCCCTCCACTTT. This gives the protein CASSPDRGSSPLHF.

Here the CDR3 reads CTSSQDHGRGADTQYF. CDR3 coding DNA: TGCACCAGCAGCCAAGATCATGGGCGGGGGGCAGATACGCAGTATTTT. The rearrangement joins TRBV1 to TRBJ2-3; no DNA check was done on the table's D call, TRBD2. TRBV1 is flagged as a pseudogene. This CDR3 contains 16 residues.

V is TRBV5-1 and J is TRBJ1-5; D uncertain. Trimming took 0 bases from V and 3 from J, leaving 13 bases between them. This CDR3 comprises 16 residues. Germline V gene sequence: CDR1 SGHRS, CDR2 YFSETQ. DNA for the CDR3: TGCGCCAGCAGCTTGGGGGAATCTTTAAACAATCAGCCCCAGCATTTT. Amino acids: CASSLGESLNNQPQHF.

This chain uses TRBV19 with TRBJ1-2; D is unresolved. The CDR3 has 13 amino acids. Germline-derived CDR1 and CDR2 are LNHDA and SQIVND (reference sequence). The V end was cut by 3 bases, the J end by 5 bases, with 10 bases between. CDR3 sequence (DNA): TGTGCCAGTAGTATGACGGGTAGTTATGGCTACACCTTC. Encoded protein: CASSMTGSYGYTF.

In its sample, this clone was seen a few times. This chain links TRBV30 with TRBJ2-2; D is uncertain. CDR1 and CDR2 (germline): GTSNPN, SVGIG (reference sequence). The germline V and J ends were trimmed by 3 bases and 6 bases, with 11 bases remaining between them. The length of the CDR3 is 13 residues. CDR3 region: CAWSPLIAGELFF. The CDR3 nucleotides read TGTGCCTGGAGCCCACTGATAGCCGGGGAGCTGTTTTTT.

The V gene is TRBV15, the J gene TRBJ2-3; D not certain. The V end was cut by 5 bases, the J end by 3 bases, with 18 bases between. CDR3 size: 16 residues. Germline-derived CDR1 and CDR2 are LNHNV and YYDKDF (reference sequence). The CDR3 nucleotides read TGTGCCACCAGCCCCCTGGGTGGGCTGATTACAGATACGCAGTATTTT. Residues: CATSPLGGLITDTQYF.

This rearrangement joins TRBV28 to TRBJ2-3, with 8 bases matching TRBD2. The CDR3 is 13 amino acids. The V and J ends lost 5 bases and 3 bases, in that order; junction bases with no gene match: 1. Germline CDR1 and CDR2: MDHEN and SYDVKM. CDR3 protein: CASSSGSTDTQYF. CDR3 nucleotides: TGTGCCAGCAGTAGCGGGAGTACAGATACGCAGTATTTT. Full variable domain (rest looked up from reference TRBV28 and TRBJ2-3): DVKVTQSSRYLVKRTGEKVFLECVQDMDHENMFWYRQDPGLGLRLIYFSYDVKMKEKGDIPEGYSVSREKKERFSLILESASTNQTSMYLCASSSGSTDTQYFGPGTRLTVL.

The chain carries TRBV29-1 and TRBJ1-1, with D unresolved. The V end was cut by 3 bases, the J end by 5 bases, with 16 bases between. The germline CDR1 and CDR2 sequences are SQVTM and ANQGSEA. This CDR3 has 14 amino acids. The CDR3 DNA sequence: TGCAGCGTTGACGCCGCAGCCCCTGGGACTGAAGCTTTCTTT. Encoded protein: CSVDAAAPGTEAFF.

The chain is built from TRBV18 and TRBJ2-1; TRBD1 might be the D (5 bases). V gave up 1 base and J gave up 8 bases, with 15 bases separating them. The CDR3 runs 15 residues. CDR1 is KGHSH, CDR2 LQKENI, per germline. In nucleotides, the CDR3 is TGTGCCAGCTCACCACGGTTGCAGGGTGGGGATGAGCAGTTCTTC. Translating gives CASSPRLQGGDEQFF.

This clone was seen only once. This chain connects TRBV11-3 to TRBJ1-1; 7 positions agree with TRBD1. Germline V gives CDR1 SGHNT, CDR2 YENEEA. The junction had 4 bases not matched to a gene; V was cut back by 5 bases and J by 1 base. The CDR3 totals 14 residues. CDR3 DNA sequence: TGTGCCAGCAGCGAAAGACAGGGGAACACTGAAGCTTTCTTT. This gives the protein CASSERQGNTEAFF.

The chain employs TRBV5-1 and TRBJ1-1; unclear D gene. This CDR3 contains 14 residues. Per the germline V gene, CDR1 is SGHRS and CDR2 is YFSETQ. Trimming removed 1 base from V and 0 bases from J, with 7 bases in between. The chain's CDR3 is CASSLSGMNTEAFF. The CDR3 nucleotides are TGCGCCAGCAGCTTGTCCGGGATGAACACTGAAGCTTTCTTT. Using reference TRBV5-1 and TRBJ1-1 for the parts outside the CDR3, the full variable domain is KAGVTQTPRYLIKTRGQQVTLSCSPISGHRSVSWYQQTPGQGLQFLFEYFSETQRNKGNFPGRFSGRQFSNSRSEMNVSTLELGDSALYLCASSLSGMNTEAFFGQGTRLTVV.

The V gene is TRBV7-9, the J gene TRBJ1-1; unclear D gene. The ends were cut back, 4 bases at V and 0 bases at J, with 9 bases in the middle. The germline V gene encodes CDR1 SEHNR and CDR2 FQNEAQ (reference sequence). This CDR3 has 14 amino acids. CDR3 residues: CASSSLLVNTEAFF. The CDR3 region has the DNA TGTGCCAGCAGCTCATTATTGGTGAACACTGAAGCTTTCTTT.

In its sample, this clone was seen once. The chain employs TRBV27 and TRBJ1-5; possibly TRBD1 for D (6 bases). V lost 9 bases and J 0 bases, leaving 36 bases between the germline ends. This CDR3 has 22 residues. The V gene's germline CDR1 is MNHEY and CDR2 SMNVEV (reference sequence). The CDR3 region has the DNA TGTGCCAGTCTTAGGAACGTATTCTGGACAAGGGTAAGGGGGTATAGCAATCAGCCCCAGCATTTT. It codes for CASLRNVFWTRVRGYSNQPQHF.

The chain carries TRBV9 and TRBJ2-5, with TRBD2 matching over 7 bases. Trimming took 0 bases from V and 3 from J; bases not matched to a gene: 5. This CDR3 has 15 residues. Germline V CDR1 and CDR2: SGDLS, YYNGEE. The DNA for the CDR3 is TGTGCCAGCAGCGTAGGGTCTAGCGGAGAAGAGACCCAGTACTTC. Its translation: CASSVGSSGEETQYF. Combining the CDR3 with reference TRBV9 and TRBJ2-5 gives the whole variable domain DSGVTQTPKHLITATGQRVTLRCSPRSGDLSVYWYQQSLDQGLQFLIQYYNGEERAKGNILERFSAQQFPDLHSELNLSSLELGDSALYFCASSVGSSGEETQYFGPGTRLLVL.

This chain uses TRBV5-1 with TRBJ1-5, with D tentatively TRBD1 (6 bases). Germline-derived CDR1 and CDR2 are SGHRS and YFSETQ. V was pared by 4 bases and J by 2 bases, with 16 bases between. The CDR3 covers 16 residues. CDR3 in DNA: TGCGCCAGCAGCGTAGGAGGGGGTAACGGCAATCAGCCCCAGCATTTT. It is translated as CASSVGGGNGNQPQHF.

CDR3 in DNA: TGCGCCAGCAGCTTGGACCGGGTGGGGAATTCACCCCTCCACTTT. As protein: CASSLDRVGNSPLHF. This chain connects TRBV5-1 to TRBJ1-6; D is uncertain. Germline V gene sequence: CDR1 SGHRS, CDR2 YFSETQ. This CDR3 has 15 residues. V dropped 0 bases and J dropped 7 bases, with 11 bases sitting between them.

The J gene is TRBJ2-3, the V gene TRBV18; D remains ambiguous. Germline CDR1 and CDR2: KGHSH and LQKENI. This CDR3 spans 13 amino acids. The V and J ends lost 6 bases and 5 bases respectively, with 12 bases between them. The CDR3 spells CASSVHTGDTQYF. The CDR3, as DNA: TGTGCCAGCTCTGTGCATACCGGAGATACGCAGTATTTT.

The chain employs TRBV19 and TRBJ2-6; weak D call: TRBD2 (5 bases). CDR1 and CDR2 (germline): LNHDA, SQIVND (reference sequence). CDR3 size: 15 residues. V lost 7 bases, J lost 2 bases, and 12 bases lay in between. For the CDR3, the DNA is TGTGCCAGTATTGGCTTCGGGGCTGGGGCCAACGTCCTGACTTTC. Amino acid sequence: CASIGFGAGANVLTF.

This clone was observed once. The rearrangement links TRBV15 to TRBJ1-5; no reliable D call. The V gene lost 3 bases and the J gene lost 9 bases, with 9 bases spanning the gap. CDR3 length equals 12 residues. CDR1 is LNHNV and CDR2 is YYDKDF in the germline V gene (reference sequence). CDR3 coding DNA: TGTGCCACCAGCAGTGGCTATGTGCCCCAGCATTTT. Translation gives CATSSGYVPQHF.

This clone occurred a few times. This chain connects TRBV5-1 to TRBJ2-7; no firm D call. Per the germline V gene, CDR1 is SGHRS and CDR2 is YFSETQ. Trimming removed 0 bases from V and 4 bases from J, with 14 bases in between. This CDR3 comprises 15 residues. The CDR3 bases are TGCGCCAGCAGCTTGGTAGAACCGGTAACATACGAGCAGTACTTC. This codes for CASSLVEPVTYEQYF.

CDR3 DNA: TGTGCCATCAGTGAGTCGGACTTAGGGGCGTCGAACACCGGGGAGCTGTTTTTT. It yields the protein CAISESDLGASNTGELFF. The V gene is TRBV10-3, the J gene TRBJ2-2; D may correspond to TRBD1 or TRBD2 (5 bases each). Trimming shortened V by 0 bases and J by 0 bases, and 14 bases separated the two germline ends. CDR1 and CDR2 (germline): ENHRY, SYGVKD. The CDR3 contains 18 residues.

The chain couples TRBV7-9 to TRBJ2-2; TRBD1 agrees at 7 bases. Germline trimming cut 1 base from V and 1 base from J; bases unmatched to any gene: 0. The CDR3 totals 15 residues. Germline loops: CDR1 SEHNR, CDR2 FQNEAQ (reference sequence). CDR3 DNA: TGTGCCAGCAGCTTAGGGACAGGGAACACCGGGGAGCTGTTTTTT. Protein product: CASSLGTGNTGELFF. The entire variable domain, with the rest obtained from reference TRBV7-9 and TRBJ2-2, is as follows: DTGVSQNPRHKITKRGQNVTFRCDPISEHNRLYWYRQTLGQGPEFLTYFQNEAQLEKSRLLSDRFSAERPKGSFSTLEIQRTEQGDSAMYLCASSLGTGNTGELFFGEGSRLTVL.

The CDR3 region has the DNA TGCGCCAGCAGCCCGGGACTAGCGGGGCGAAATGAGCAGTTCTTC. Translated: CASSPGLAGRNEQFF. The chain combines TRBV5-1 with TRBJ2-1; TRBD2 agrees at 13 bases. The V gene end was trimmed by 4 bases and the J gene end by 7 bases; junction bases not matched to a gene: 5. Germline CDR1 is SGHRS and CDR2 is YFSETQ. The CDR3 has 15 amino acids.

The chain uses TRBV5-1 and TRBJ2-5, with 14 bases aligning to TRBD2. CDR1 and CDR2 from the germline V gene are SGHRS and YFSETQ. This CDR3 has 14 residues. Losses at the gene ends were 4 bases for V and 10 bases for J; bases not matched to a gene: 6. CDR3 in DNA: TGCGCCAGCAGCGAGGGACTAGCGGGGGAAGGCCAGTACTTC. It is translated as CASSEGLAGEGQYF.

The rearrangement uses TRBV7-2 and TRBJ1-1, with 10 bases fitting TRBD1. The CDR3 covers 15 residues. The V and J ends lost 5 bases and 4 bases, in that order; junction bases with no gene match: 7. Per the germline V gene, CDR1 is SGHTA and CDR2 is FQGNSA. The DNA of the CDR3 is TGTGCCAGCAGCAAGGGACAGGGGAGGGGCACTGAAGCTTTCTTT. Translated: CASSKGQGRGTEAFF.

The genes are TRBV7-9 and TRBJ2-3, with 10 positions matching TRBD1. The CDR3 covers 18 residues. Germline V gives CDR1 SEHNR, CDR2 FQNEAQ (reference sequence). V gave up 4 bases and J gave up 5 bases; unmatched junction bases: 15. CDR3 sequence: CASSSWGQGTRVRDTQYF. DNA of the CDR3: TGTGCCAGCAGCTCCTGGGGACAGGGGACGAGGGTAAGAGATACGCAGTATTTT.